This TCR beta chain was sequenced for a study of T cells in Graves' hyperthyroidism and ophthalmopathy. Overall study findings and caveats: In simple terms, a model built on 13 V-J features told ophthalmopathy apart from stable hyperthyroidism. Within blood appeared most thyroid clonotypes that had expanded above 0.001.

Diagnoses rested on clinical symptoms, serum thyroxine and TRAb, thyroid ultrasound and orbital computed tomography. Amplified TCR beta CDR3 regions came from RNA transcripts. RT-PCR in the first round (using the HTBI primer set) targeted the TCR CDR3. In TCRdb, the multiplex PCR reads were re-called with MiXCR into one record per CDR3 protein. The data contain roughly 380,000 distinct CDR3 sequences, approximately 20% of them singletons. In this sample, this clonotype turned up many times. No antigen is known for it. Trimming left V 2 bases short and J 0 bases short, with 11 bases between. The length of the CDR3 is 16 residues.

Specimen: blood. The gene calls are TRBV12-3 or TRBV12-4 and TRBJ1-5, with a weak D call TRBD1 (5 bases). The sequence came from a woman younger than 35 with Graves' hyperthyroidism. The CDR3 spells CASSLRGSGSNQPQHF. In nucleotides, the CDR3 is TGTGCCAGCAGTTTAAGGGGCTCCGGTAGCAATCAGCCCCAGCATTTT.